The T cell receptor (beta chain) described here comes from a study of blood T cell repertoires in COVID-19. The repertoire was sequenced with immunoSEQ multiplex PCR; TCRdb's copy has only in-frame clones and lacks some. The data contain about 300,000 clones, about nine tenths of them singletons. This clone has just one count. The length of the CDR3 is 14 residues. V was clipped by 2 bases and J by 2 bases, with 8 bases between them. CDR1 is KGHDR, CDR2 SFDVKD, per germline. The chain is built from TRBV24-1 and TRBJ1-2; the D is unclear. Sequenced: PBMCs or T cells enriched from blood (not recorded which). This receptor was obtained from a man aged 30 to 39 who had recovered from COVID-19. The CDR3 DNA is TGTGCCACCAGTGATTATAGGGAGAACTATGGCTACACCTTC. It translates to CATSDYRENYGYTF.